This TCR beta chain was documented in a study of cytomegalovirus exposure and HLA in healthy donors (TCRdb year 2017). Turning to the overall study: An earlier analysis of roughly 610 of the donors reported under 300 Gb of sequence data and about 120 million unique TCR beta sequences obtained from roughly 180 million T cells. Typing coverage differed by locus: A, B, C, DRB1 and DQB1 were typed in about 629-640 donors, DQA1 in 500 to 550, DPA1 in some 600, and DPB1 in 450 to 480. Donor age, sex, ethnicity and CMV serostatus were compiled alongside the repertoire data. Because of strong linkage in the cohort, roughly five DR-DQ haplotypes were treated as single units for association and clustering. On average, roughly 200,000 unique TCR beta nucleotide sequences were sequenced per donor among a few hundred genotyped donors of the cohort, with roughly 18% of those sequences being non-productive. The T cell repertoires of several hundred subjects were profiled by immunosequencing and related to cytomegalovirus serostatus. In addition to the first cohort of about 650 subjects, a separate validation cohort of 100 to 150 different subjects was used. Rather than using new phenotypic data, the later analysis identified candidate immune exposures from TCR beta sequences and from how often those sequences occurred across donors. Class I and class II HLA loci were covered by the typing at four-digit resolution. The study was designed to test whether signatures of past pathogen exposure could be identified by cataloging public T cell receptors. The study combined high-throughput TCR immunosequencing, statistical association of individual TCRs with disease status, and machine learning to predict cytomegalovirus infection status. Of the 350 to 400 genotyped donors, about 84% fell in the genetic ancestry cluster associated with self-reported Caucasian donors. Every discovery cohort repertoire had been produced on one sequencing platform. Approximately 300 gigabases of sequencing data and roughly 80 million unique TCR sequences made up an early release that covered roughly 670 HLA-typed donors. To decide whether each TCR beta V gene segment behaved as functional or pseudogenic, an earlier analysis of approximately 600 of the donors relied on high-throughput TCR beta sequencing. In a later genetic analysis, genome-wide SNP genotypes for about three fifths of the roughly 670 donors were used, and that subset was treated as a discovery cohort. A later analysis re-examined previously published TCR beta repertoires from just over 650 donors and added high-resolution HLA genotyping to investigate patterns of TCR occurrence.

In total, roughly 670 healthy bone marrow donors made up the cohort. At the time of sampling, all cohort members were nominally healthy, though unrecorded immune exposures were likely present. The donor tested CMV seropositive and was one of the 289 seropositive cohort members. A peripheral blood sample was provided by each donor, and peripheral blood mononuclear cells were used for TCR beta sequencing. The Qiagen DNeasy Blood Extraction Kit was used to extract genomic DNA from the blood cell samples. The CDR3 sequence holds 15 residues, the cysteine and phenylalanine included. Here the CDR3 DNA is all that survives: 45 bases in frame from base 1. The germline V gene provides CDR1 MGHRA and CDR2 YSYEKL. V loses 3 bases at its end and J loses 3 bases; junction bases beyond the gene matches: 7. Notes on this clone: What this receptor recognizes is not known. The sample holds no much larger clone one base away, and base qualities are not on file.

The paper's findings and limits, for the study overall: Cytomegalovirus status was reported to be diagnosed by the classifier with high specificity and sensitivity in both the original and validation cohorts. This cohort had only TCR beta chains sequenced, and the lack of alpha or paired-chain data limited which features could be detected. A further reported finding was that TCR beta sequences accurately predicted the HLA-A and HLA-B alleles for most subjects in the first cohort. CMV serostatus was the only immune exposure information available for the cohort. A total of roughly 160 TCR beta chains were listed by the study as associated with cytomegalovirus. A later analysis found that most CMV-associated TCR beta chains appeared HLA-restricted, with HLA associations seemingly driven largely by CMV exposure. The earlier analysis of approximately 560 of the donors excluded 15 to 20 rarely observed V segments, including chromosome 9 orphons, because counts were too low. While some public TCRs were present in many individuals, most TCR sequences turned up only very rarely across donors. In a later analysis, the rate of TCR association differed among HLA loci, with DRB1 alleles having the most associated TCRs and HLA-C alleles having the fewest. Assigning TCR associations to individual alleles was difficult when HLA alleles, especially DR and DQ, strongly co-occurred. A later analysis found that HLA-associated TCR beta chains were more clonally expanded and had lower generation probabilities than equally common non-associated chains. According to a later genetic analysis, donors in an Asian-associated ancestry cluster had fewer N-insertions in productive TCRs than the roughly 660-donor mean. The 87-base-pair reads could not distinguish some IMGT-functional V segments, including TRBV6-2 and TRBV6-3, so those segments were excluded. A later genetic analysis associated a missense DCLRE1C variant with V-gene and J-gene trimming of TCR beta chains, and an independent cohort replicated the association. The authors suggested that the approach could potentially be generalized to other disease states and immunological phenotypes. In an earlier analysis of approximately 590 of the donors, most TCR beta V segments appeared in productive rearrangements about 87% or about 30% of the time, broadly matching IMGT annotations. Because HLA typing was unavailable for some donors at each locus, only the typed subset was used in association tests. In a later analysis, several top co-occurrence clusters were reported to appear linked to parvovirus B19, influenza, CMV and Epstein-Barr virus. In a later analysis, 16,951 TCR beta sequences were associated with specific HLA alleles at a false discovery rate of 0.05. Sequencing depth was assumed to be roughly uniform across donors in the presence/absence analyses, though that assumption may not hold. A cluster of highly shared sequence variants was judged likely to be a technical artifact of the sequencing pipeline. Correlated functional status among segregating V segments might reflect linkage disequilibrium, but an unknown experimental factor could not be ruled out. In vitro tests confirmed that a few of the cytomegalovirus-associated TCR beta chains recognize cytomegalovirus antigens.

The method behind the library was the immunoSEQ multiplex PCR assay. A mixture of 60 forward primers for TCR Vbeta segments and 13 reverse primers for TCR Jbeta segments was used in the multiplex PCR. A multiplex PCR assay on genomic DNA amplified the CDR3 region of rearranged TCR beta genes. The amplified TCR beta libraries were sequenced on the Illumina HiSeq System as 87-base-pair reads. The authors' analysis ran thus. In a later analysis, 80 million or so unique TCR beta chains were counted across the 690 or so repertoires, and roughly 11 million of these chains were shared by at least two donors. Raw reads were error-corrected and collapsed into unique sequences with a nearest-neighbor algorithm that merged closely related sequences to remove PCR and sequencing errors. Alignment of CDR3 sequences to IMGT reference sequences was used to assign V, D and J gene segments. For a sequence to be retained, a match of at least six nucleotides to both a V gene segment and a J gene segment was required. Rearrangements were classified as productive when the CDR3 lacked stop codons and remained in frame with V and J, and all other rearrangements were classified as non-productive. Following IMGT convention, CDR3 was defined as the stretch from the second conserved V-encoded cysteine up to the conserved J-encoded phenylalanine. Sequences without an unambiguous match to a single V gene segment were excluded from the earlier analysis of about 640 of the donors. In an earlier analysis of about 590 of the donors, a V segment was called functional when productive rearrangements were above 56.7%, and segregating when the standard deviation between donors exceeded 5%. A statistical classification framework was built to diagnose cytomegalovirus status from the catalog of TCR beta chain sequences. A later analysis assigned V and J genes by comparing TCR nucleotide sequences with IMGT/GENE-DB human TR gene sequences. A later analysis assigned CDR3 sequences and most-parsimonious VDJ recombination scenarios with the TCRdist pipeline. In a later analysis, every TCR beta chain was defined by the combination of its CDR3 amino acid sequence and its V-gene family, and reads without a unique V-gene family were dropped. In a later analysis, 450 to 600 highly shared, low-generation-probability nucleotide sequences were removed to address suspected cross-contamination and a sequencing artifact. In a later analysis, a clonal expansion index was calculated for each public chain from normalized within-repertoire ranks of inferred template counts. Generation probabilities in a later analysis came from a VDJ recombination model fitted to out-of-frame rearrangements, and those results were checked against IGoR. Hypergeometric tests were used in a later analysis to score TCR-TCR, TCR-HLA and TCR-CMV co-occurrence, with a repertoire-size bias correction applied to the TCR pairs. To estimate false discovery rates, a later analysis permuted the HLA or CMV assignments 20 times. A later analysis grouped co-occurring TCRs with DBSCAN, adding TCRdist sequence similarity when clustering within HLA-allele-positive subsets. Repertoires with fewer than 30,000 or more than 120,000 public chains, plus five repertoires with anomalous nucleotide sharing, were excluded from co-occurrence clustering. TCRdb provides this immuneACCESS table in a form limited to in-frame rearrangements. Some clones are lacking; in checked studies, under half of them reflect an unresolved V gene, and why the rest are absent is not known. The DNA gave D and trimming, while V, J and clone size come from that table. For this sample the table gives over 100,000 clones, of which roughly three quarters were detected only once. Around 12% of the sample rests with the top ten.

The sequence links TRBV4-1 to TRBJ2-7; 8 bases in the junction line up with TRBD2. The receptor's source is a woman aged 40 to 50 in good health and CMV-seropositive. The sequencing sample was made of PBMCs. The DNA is TGCGCCAGCAGCCAGGGACTAGGAGGGGGCTACGAGCAGTACTTC. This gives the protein CASSQGLGGGYEQYF.